This TCR beta chain emerged from a study of response to subunit inactivated influenza vaccine (dated by TCRdb to about 2018). For the wider study: The study used deep quantitative T cell receptor repertoire profiling to track responses to a trivalent subunit inactivated influenza vaccine.

The receptor library was made with RT-PCR. The sample was run on an Illumina HiSeq 2500. Through fastp at Q25 and MiXCR, TCRdb rebuilt clones from the public reads, retaining in-frame beta chains. Every entry covers one CDR3 protein and lists the most common genes and DNA from its rows. The sample table contains roughly 630,000 distinct CDR3 sequences; only one count was recorded for less than 15% of them. The top ten clones comprise 6.5% to 8% of the sample. Overall study results and their limits: The authors proposed that each seasonal influenza vaccination may bring in only a limited number of new T cells.

There are 15 amino acids in the CDR3, from cysteine to phenylalanine inclusive. This entry keeps only the CDR3 DNA: 45 bases, framed from base 1. From V the trimming removes 2 bases and from J it removes 0 bases, while the gene matches leave 3 bases of the junction unaccounted for. Remarks on this clonotype: Its target antigen remains unknown. No much larger clone is present one base from it, and per-base qualities are unavailable.

Sample: PBMCs from blood, taken 14 to 15 days before vaccination. This sequence uses TRBV12-3 or TRBV12-4 and TRBJ2-5; 7 nucleotides in the junction match TRBD1. The receptor comes from a man over 45 who received an inactivated influenza vaccine. Donor details come from another sample of the same person, matched by shared clones. The sequenced DNA is TGTGCCAGCAGTTTATTAGGGACAGACCAAGAGACCCAGTACTTC. Translation gives CASSLLGTDQETQYF.